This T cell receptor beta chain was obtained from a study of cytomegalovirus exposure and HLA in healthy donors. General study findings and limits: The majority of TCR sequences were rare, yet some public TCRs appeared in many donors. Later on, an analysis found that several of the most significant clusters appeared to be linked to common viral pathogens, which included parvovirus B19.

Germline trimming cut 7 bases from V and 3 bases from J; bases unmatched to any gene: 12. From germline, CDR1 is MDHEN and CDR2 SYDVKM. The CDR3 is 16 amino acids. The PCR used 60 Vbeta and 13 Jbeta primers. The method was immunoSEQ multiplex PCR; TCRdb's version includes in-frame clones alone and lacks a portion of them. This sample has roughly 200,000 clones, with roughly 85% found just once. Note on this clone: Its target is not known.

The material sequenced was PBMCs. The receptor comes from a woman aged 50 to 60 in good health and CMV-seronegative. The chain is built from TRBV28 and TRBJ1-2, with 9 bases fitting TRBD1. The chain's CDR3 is CASTPAAGQGDYGYTF. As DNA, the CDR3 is TGTGCCAGCACCCCAGCGGCGGGACAGGGAGACTATGGCTACACCTTC.